A single sample is the source of the 20 T cell receptor beta chains below, sequenced in a study of esophageal squamous cell carcinoma under preoperative chemotherapy. Time point in this sample: after preoperative PTX-NDP chemotherapy. A single record per CDR3 protein comes from TCRdb applying MiXCR to the PCR reads. The data contain approximately 10,000 distinct CDR3 sequences, about 52% of them seen just once; the ten biggest clones take up around 14%. This sample was gathered from a patient given preoperative chemotherapy. All receptors derive from a human donor with esophageal squamous cell carcinoma. The donor label of this sample is uncertain.

This clonotype was observed at least ten times. V usage is TRBV7-2 and J usage is TRBJ2-5; D is unclear. V shed 1 base and J shed 5 bases, with 8 bases lying between them. This CDR3 region has 13 residues. Germline V CDR1 and CDR2: SGHTA, FQGNSA. The CDR3: CASSLGARETQYF. The CDR3 DNA reads TGTGCCAGCAGCTTAGGCGCCCGTGAGACCCAGTACTTC.

The V call is TRBV7-6, the J call TRBJ2-2, with D perhaps being TRBD1 or TRBD2 (5 bases each). V gave up 0 bases and J gave up 12 bases, with 8 bases separating them. Germline CDR1 and CDR2: SGHVS and FNYEAQ. This CDR3 is built from 12 residues. CDR3 residues: CASSLARDQLFF. As DNA, the CDR3 is TGTGCCAGCAGCTTAGCACGGGACCAGCTGTTTTTT.

This clonotype is categorized as large. This sequence joins TRBV6-1 and TRBJ2-2; TRBD1 aligns across 10 bases. The CDR3 spans 16 residues. The V gene's germline CDR1 is MNHNS and CDR2 SASEGT. With V trimmed by 4 bases and J by 6 bases, 8 bases remained unmatched. DNA of the CDR3: TGTGCCAGCAGTGGATCCGGGACAGGGGTATCCGGGGAGCTGTTTTTT. Encoded protein: CASSGSGTGVSGELFF.

This clonotype was observed once. As the CDR3 is not closed by the conserved phenylalanine or tryptophan, this likely results from a read error. V usage is TRBV10-2 and J usage is TRBJ2-1; TRBD2 matches at 9 bases. CDR3 size: 18 residues. J was trimmed by 5 bases and V by 3 bases; bases with no gene match: 14. CDR1 is WSHSY and CDR2 is SAAADI in the germline V gene. The CDR3 coding sequence is TGCGCCAGCAGTGATACCCGGGGGGGGGCGGGAGGGGACAATGAGCAGTTCTTA. The encoded protein is CASSDTRGGAGGDNEQFL.

The sample holds a few counts of this clonotype. The chain is built from TRBV5-6 and TRBJ1-4; the D gene is possibly TRBD1 (5 bases). CDR1 and CDR2 (germline): SGHDT, YYEEEE. Trimming shortened V by 2 bases and J by 5 bases, and 16 bases separated the two germline ends. There are 16 residues in the CDR3. CDR3 nucleotides: TGTGCCAGCAGCTTTACCCGGGGGAAGAAGAATGAAAAACTGTTTTTT. Residues: CASSFTRGKKNEKLFF.

In its sample, this clonotype was seen a few times. The rearrangement links TRBV7-2 to TRBJ1-2; 9 bases are a match to TRBD1. CDR1 SGHTA and CDR2 FQGNSA come from the germline V gene. CDR3 length: 13 amino acids. V lost 5 bases and J lost 8; bases outside the gene matches: 6. This chain's CDR3 is CASSPRTGDGYTF. CDR3 DNA: TGTGCCAGCAGCCCCCGGACAGGGGACGGCTACACCTTC.

At least ten counts were recorded for this clonotype. The chain has TRBV5-1 and TRBJ2-3; D may be TRBD2 (6 bases). CDR3 length equals 16 residues. Trimming left V 7 bases short and J 2 bases short, with 20 bases between. Germline V gene lookup returns CDR1 SGHRS and CDR2 YFSETQ. The CDR3 sequence: CASGAPQAGITDTQYF. The CDR3 DNA is TGCGCCAGCGGAGCCCCCCAGGCGGGAATCACAGATACGCAGTATTTT. The variable domain in full, completed from reference TRBV5-1 and TRBJ2-3, reads KAGVTQTPRYLIKTRGQQVTLSCSPISGHRSVSWYQQTPGQGLQFLFEYFSETQRNKGNFPGRFSGRQFSNSRSEMNVSTLELGDSALYLCASGAPQAGITDTQYFGPGTRLTVL.

V and J are TRBV6-1 and TRBJ2-1, with 9 bases fitting TRBD2. The DNA end favors TRBJ2-7, so the J call may be wrong. Looked up from germline, CDR1 is MNHNS and CDR2 is SASEGT. The CDR3 contains 15 residues. The DNA for the CDR3 is TGTGCCAGCAGTGAAGAAGCGGGAGGCTACAATGAGCAGTACTTC. Protein product: CASSEEAGGYNEQYF.

Written as DNA, the CDR3 is TGTGCCAGCAGTCCCACGACTAGCGGGAGGTTATACGAGCAGTACTTC. This translates into CASSPTTSGRLYEQYF. The chain employs TRBV12-3 or TRBV12-4 and TRBJ2-1, with 13 bases identical to TRBD2. The tail of the sequence fits TRBJ2-7 better, so the J call may be wrong. The CDR3 covers 16 residues.

In regard to this clonotype: One end of the junction fails to match germline, which may point to a read error. The chain carries TRBV11-3 and TRBJ2-2, with TRBD1 matching over 7 bases. This CDR3 is 15 amino acids long. Germline loops: CDR1 SGHNT, CDR2 YENEEA. The DNA for the CDR3 is TGTGCCAGCAGCTTAAGGGGAGTGAACACAGGGGAGCAGTTTTTT. Residues: CASSLRGVNTGEQFF.

There are a few counts of this clonotype. V gene TRBV6-1 combines with J gene TRBJ2-7; D uncertain. CDR1 is MNHNS, CDR2 SASEGT, per germline. The CDR3 loop spans 11 amino acids. V was pared by 8 bases and J by 5 bases, with 10 bases between. The CDR3 loop is CASAELNEQYF. CDR3 bases: TGTGCCAGCGCCGAGTTAAACGAGCAGTACTTC.

This clonotype was picked up many times. V and J are TRBV12-3 or TRBV12-4 and TRBJ2-1, with D uncertain. The germline V and J ends were trimmed by 4 bases and 0 bases, with 7 bases remaining between them. The CDR3 runs 14 residues. The CDR3 DNA is TGTGCCAGCAGTTCAGGTAGCTCCTACAATGAGCAGTTCTTC. The encoded protein is CASSSGSSYNEQFF.

This clonotype was detected only a few times. One base away lies a much larger clone, so this may be a sequencing read error. The rearrangement links TRBV12-3 or TRBV12-4 to TRBJ2-1, with 8 bases that match TRBD1. The CDR3 is 14 amino acids. V was pared by 6 bases and J by 10 bases, with 11 bases of the junction left unmatched. The CDR3 here is CASRAGQEGGEQFF. CDR3 DNA: TGTGCCAGCAGGGCGGGACAGGAGGGTGGCGAGCAGTTCTTC.

The J gene is TRBJ2-2, the V gene TRBV6-5; unclear D gene. The ends were cut back, 7 bases at V and 6 bases at J, with 15 bases in the middle. This CDR3 contains 14 residues. Germline V gene data show CDR1 as MNHEY and CDR2 as SVGAGI. DNA for the CDR3: TGTGCCAGCAAGTTGGAGTATAATCCCGGGGAGCTGTTTTTT. It translates to CASKLEYNPGELFF.

This clonotype is deemed large. The gene calls are TRBV6-1 and TRBJ2-5; D is ambiguous. The J call is doubtful: the DNA matches TRBJ2-7 better. Germline V CDR1 and CDR2: MNHNS, SASEGT. This CDR3 contains 13 residues. CDR3 protein: CASSPHLLYEQYF. For the CDR3, the DNA is TGTGCCAGCAGTCCCCACCTTTTATACGAGCAGTACTTC.

As regards this clonotype: The missing conserved phenylalanine or tryptophan at the end of this CDR3 makes a read error likely. No DNA is shown, since the ends of the CDR3 on it are uncertain; the CDR3 is the one TCRdb lists. The chain combines TRBV6-1 with TRBJ2-5; TRBD2 is the table's D call and was not checked against the DNA. The CDR3 length equals 13 residues, ends included. Per germline, CDR1 MNHNS and CDR2 SASEGT. CDR3 in amino acids: CASSASLQETQLS.

This clonotype is medium-sized (0.01 to 0.1%). This sequence joins TRBV25-1 and TRBJ1-1; TRBD1 aligns across 10 bases. V lost 1 base to trimming and J lost 3 bases; unmatched junction nucleotides: 2. The CDR3 has 15 residues. CDR1 MGHDK and CDR2 SYGVNS come from the germline V gene. For the CDR3, the DNA is TGTGCCAGCAGTGAATCTGGGACAGGGGACACTGAAGCTTTCTTT. It yields the protein CASSESGTGDTEAFF.

The V call is TRBV12-3 or TRBV12-4, the J call TRBJ2-1; D not certain. The DNA end favors TRBJ2-7, so the J call may be wrong. This CDR3 spans 11 amino acids. The CDR3 bases are TGTGCCAGCAGCCGACTCTACGAGCAGTACTTC. Its translation is CASSRLYEQYF.

The CDR3 bases are TGTGCCAGCAGTTTGGGTCTGGGGCGGGACAATGAGCAGTTCTTC. Translation: CASSLGLGRDNEQFF. The chain employs TRBV27 and TRBJ2-1, with D perhaps assigned TRBD1 or TRBD2 (5 bases each). This CDR3 is 15 amino acids long. Trimming cost V 3 bases and J 5 bases, with 14 bases left between them. Germline V lookup: CDR1 MNHEY, CDR2 SMNVEV (reference sequence).

This clonotype was seen a few times. This CDR3 reads CASSYSRGGNTEAFF. In DNA, the CDR3 is TGTGCCAGCAGTTACTCGAGGGGCGGGAACACTGAAGCTTTCTTT. The chain combines TRBV6-5 with TRBJ1-1; D is perhaps TRBD1 (5 bases). Germline V gives CDR1 MNHEY, CDR2 SVGAGI. CDR3 size: 15 residues. V was shortened by 0 bases and J by 1 base, with 9 bases between the two germline ends.